A single sample gave rise to the 30 T cell receptor beta chains below, sequenced in a study of neoadjuvant anti-PD-1 for oral cavity cancer. Produced via immunoSEQ multiplex PCR; TCRdb's table is partial and in-frame only. The data show about 15,000 clones, with approximately 67% seen just once and approximately 2.3% held by the top ten. The sequenced sample was PBMCs, obtained before nivolumab (anti-PD-1) treatment. The receptors come from a person aged 40-85 years with oral cavity squamous cell carcinoma.

The V gene is TRBV29-1, the J gene TRBJ2-1, with 11 bases lining up with TRBD2. V shed 8 bases, J shed 3 bases, and the junction held 6 bases outside the gene matches. Germline CDR1 reads SQVTM; CDR2 reads ANQGSEA. This CDR3 has 14 amino acids. The CDR3 sequence is CSSSGLAVYNEQFF. CDR3 in DNA: TGCAGCAGCTCGGGACTAGCGGTCTACAATGAGCAGTTCTTC.

The chain recombines TRBV15 with TRBJ2-1; 7 bases agree with TRBD1. After removal of 3 bases from V and 4 bases from J, the junction contained 6 bases not matched to a gene. Germline V gives CDR1 LNHNV, CDR2 YYDKDF (reference sequence). This CDR3 is built from 15 residues. Here the CDR3 DNA reads TGTGCCACCAGCAGGGCAGGGACAGCATACAATGAGCAGTTCTTC. This codes for CATSRAGTAYNEQFF.

This clone was found a few times. The rearrangement links TRBV5-1 to TRBJ2-2; D may be TRBD2 (5 bases). Germline-derived CDR1 and CDR2 are SGHRS and YFSETQ. This CDR3 comprises 15 residues. Between the trimmed V and J ends, which lost 0 bases and 2 bases, there was a span of 8 bases. CDR3 DNA sequence: TGCGCCAGCAGCTTGGACGGGATCAACACCGGGGAGCTGTTTTTT. Translating it yields CASSLDGINTGELFF.

The chain recombines TRBV15 with TRBJ2-2; D is tentatively TRBD1 or TRBD2 (6 bases each). Germline CDR1 reads LNHNV; CDR2 reads YYDKDF (reference sequence). CDR3 size: 15 residues. Between the trimmed V and J ends, which lost 5 bases and 7 bases, there was a span of 17 bases. The CDR3: CATSFEGEENGELFF. Written as DNA, the CDR3 is TGTGCCACCAGCTTCGAGGGGGAGGAAAACGGGGAGCTGTTTTTT.

This chain joins TRBV27 and TRBJ2-1; weak D call: TRBD1 (5 bases). Between the trimmed V and J ends, which lost 2 bases and 5 bases, there was a span of 13 bases. Germline-derived CDR1 and CDR2 are MNHEY and SMNVEV (reference sequence). The CDR3 totals 15 residues. The DNA of the CDR3 is TGTGCCAGCAGTTTAAGGAGACAGCCTCACAATGAGCAGTTCTTC. Protein sequence: CASSLRRQPHNEQFF.

The V and J genes are TRBV7-2 and TRBJ1-2; perhaps TRBD1 as D (5 bases). CDR3 length equals 15 residues. Germline V gives CDR1 SGHTA, CDR2 FQGNSA. The V and J ends lost 0 bases and 4 bases respectively, with 12 bases between them. The CDR3 DNA follows: TGTGCCAGCAGCTTAGCGGTAGGGGTCCCCTATGGCTACACCTTC. It specifies CASSLAVGVPYGYTF.

This clone has a handful of counts. This rearrangement joins TRBV6-1 to TRBJ1-2, with D possibly being TRBD1 (6 bases). CDR3 length: 13 amino acids. V lost 0 bases and J 4 bases, leaving 6 bases between the germline ends. The germline gives CDR1 MNHNS, CDR2 SASEGT. The DNA of the CDR3 is TGTGCCAGCAGTGAAGCGGACAGCTATGGCTACACCTTC. Protein: CASSEADSYGYTF.

This clone was detected only a few times. The rearrangement links TRBV19 to TRBJ1-2; perhaps TRBD1 as D (5 bases). The CDR3 spans 15 residues. Trimming stripped 1 base from V and 2 bases from J, with 11 bases between. Germline V CDR1 and CDR2: LNHDA, SQIVND (reference sequence). CDR3 amino acids: CASSIVNRRNYGYTF. The CDR3 bases are TGTGCCAGTAGTATAGTGAACAGGAGAAACTATGGCTACACCTTC. The entire variable domain, with the rest obtained from reference TRBV19 and TRBJ1-2, is as follows: DGGITQSPKYLFRKEGQNVTLSCEQNLNHDAMYWYRQDPGQGLRLIYYSQIVNDFQKGDIAEGYSVSREKKESFPLTVTSAQKNPTAFYLCASSIVNRRNYGYTFGSGTRLTVV.

The chain links TRBV7-2 to TRBJ2-5; no clear D. V lost 5 bases and J lost 1, with 11 bases in between. The CDR3 consists of 14 residues. Germline V gene data show CDR1 as SGHTA and CDR2 as FQGNSA. DNA for the CDR3: TGTGCCAGCAGCCCTCTCGGGCGCCAAGAGACCCAGTACTTC. This codes for CASSPLGRQETQYF.

The rearrangement joins TRBV4-1 to TRBJ2-7, with 8 bases that match TRBD1. Germline trimming cut 0 bases from V and 5 bases from J; bases unmatched to any gene: 3. CDR1 is MGHRA and CDR2 is YSYEKL in the germline V gene. The CDR3 spans 14 residues. CDR3 amino acids: CASSQDLQGDEQYF. CDR3 sequence (DNA): TGCGCCAGCAGCCAAGATCTACAGGGGGACGAGCAGTACTTC.

This chain connects TRBV29-1 to TRBJ1-4, with 9 nucleotides matching TRBD1. Looked up from germline, CDR1 is SQVTM and CDR2 is ANQGSEA. J gave up 6 bases and V 3 bases, and 2 bases lay outside the gene matches. This CDR3 comprises 13 residues. In nucleotides, the CDR3 is TGCAGCGTTGAGGGGACAGGGCATGAAAAACTGTTTTTT. This codes for CSVEGTGHEKLFF.

The gene calls are TRBV6-1 and TRBJ2-5, with D tentatively TRBD2 (6 bases). The germline V gene has CDR1 MNHNS and CDR2 SASEGT. This CDR3 comprises 14 residues. V gave up 5 bases and J gave up 2 bases, with 12 bases separating them. The CDR3 DNA follows: TGTGCCAGCAGTCCAAGGGACTTACAAGAGACCCAGTACTTC. Translated, it gives CASSPRDLQETQYF.

V is TRBV5-1 and J is TRBJ1-2, with D perhaps TRBD1 (5 bases). Trimming shortened V by 5 bases and J by 6 bases, and 17 bases separated the two germline ends. CDR1 and CDR2 (germline): SGHRS, YFSETQ. This CDR3 has 14 residues. The CDR3 region has the DNA TGCGCCAGCAGTTGGAGTCGGGACTTCGATGGCTACACCTTC. This translates into CASSWSRDFDGYTF.

The chain is built from TRBV6-5 and TRBJ1-3; D might be TRBD1 (5 bases). V was trimmed by 0 bases and J by 1 base, leaving 10 bases between them. CDR3 size: 16 residues. CDR1 MNHEY and CDR2 SVGAGI come from the germline V gene. CDR3 residues: CASSYSFGASGNTIYF. For the CDR3, the DNA is TGTGCCAGCAGTTACTCTTTCGGGGCGTCTGGAAACACCATATATTTT.

The V call is TRBV7-9, the J call TRBJ2-5; the D gene is possibly TRBD1 (6 bases). Germline V gene lookup returns CDR1 SEHNR and CDR2 FQNEAQ (reference sequence). The length of the CDR3 is 14 residues. V lost 6 bases and J 4 bases, leaving 15 bases between the germline ends. The CDR3 sequence: CASSLWGRGETQYF. For the CDR3, the DNA is TGTGCCAGCAGTCTCTGGGGCAGGGGAGAGACCCAGTACTTC.

V and J are TRBV6-1 and TRBJ2-2; D is ambiguous. V was pared by 7 bases and J by 4 bases, with 10 bases between. The CDR3 sequence is 13 residues long. The germline gives CDR1 MNHNS, CDR2 SASEGT. The CDR3 loop reads CASTALLTGELFF. CDR3 coding DNA: TGTGCCAGCACAGCTCTCCTCACCGGGGAGCTGTTTTTT.

This rearrangement joins TRBV5-6 to TRBJ2-4; tentative D call: TRBD2 (5 bases). Trimming shortened V by 4 bases and J by 3 bases, and 17 bases separated the two germline ends. From germline, CDR1 is SGHDT and CDR2 YYEEEE. This CDR3 has 16 amino acids. The CDR3 protein is CASSPRASGGKNIQYF. Here the CDR3 DNA reads TGTGCCAGCAGCCCCCGGGCCAGCGGTGGCAAAAACATTCAGTACTTC.

This clone came up once. The V gene is TRBV19, the J gene TRBJ1-1; D remains unclear. This CDR3 has 14 amino acids. Trimming removed 7 bases from V and 0 bases from J, with 12 bases in between. Germline CDR1 and CDR2: LNHDA and SQIVND (reference sequence). The CDR3 is CASTLGYLNTEAFF. CDR3 bases: TGTGCCAGTACTCTCGGGTATTTGAACACTGAAGCTTTCTTT.

The chain uses TRBV2 and TRBJ2-3; D is ambiguous. The V gene lost 7 bases and the J gene lost 0 bases, with 8 bases spanning the gap. The CDR3 extends over 13 amino acids. From germline, CDR1 is SNHLY and CDR2 FYNNEI. CDR3 nucleotides: TGTGCCAGCACTGACGGAAGCACAGATACGCAGTATTTT. Translating it yields CASTDGSTDTQYF. Using reference TRBV2 and TRBJ2-3 for the parts outside the CDR3, the full variable domain is EPEVTQTPSHQVTQMGQEVILRCVPISNHLYFYWYRQILGQKVEFLVSFYNNEISEKSEIFDDQFSVERPDGSNFTLKIRSTKLEDSAMYFCASTDGSTDTQYFGPGTRLTVL.

This chain uses TRBV5-1 with TRBJ2-7; D possibly corresponds to TRBD2 (5 bases). Trimming left V 4 bases short and J 3 bases short, with 8 bases between. Looked up from germline, CDR1 is SGHRS and CDR2 is YFSETQ. This CDR3 spans 12 amino acids. CDR3 sequence (DNA): TGCGCCAGCAGCCGCGGGTTCTACGAGCAGTACTTC. It translates to CASSRGFYEQYF.

The chain links TRBV10-1 to TRBJ2-7; D is possibly TRBD2 (6 bases). The CDR3 is made up of 13 amino acids. Per the germline V gene, CDR1 is WNHNN and CDR2 is SYGVQD (reference sequence). V lost 2 bases and J lost 3, with 8 bases in between. This CDR3 reads CASSEIADYEQYF. The CDR3 DNA is TGCGCCAGCAGTGAGATAGCGGACTACGAGCAGTACTTC.

CDR3 sequence reads: CASSFEGNYGYTF. CDR3 nucleotides: TGTGCCAGCAGTTTTGAGGGGAACTATGGCTACACCTTC. The chain is built from TRBV27 and TRBJ1-2, with D maybe TRBD1 (5 bases). This CDR3 region has 13 residues. Trimming took 3 bases from V and 2 from J, leaving 7 bases between them. Germline V gives CDR1 MNHEY, CDR2 SMNVEV (reference sequence).

The rearrangement links TRBV11-1 to TRBJ1-5; 11 nucleotides match TRBD1. Trimming at V came to 8 bases and at J to 7 bases, leaving 7 bases not matched to a gene. The CDR3 length is 14 residues. Germline CDR1 SGHAT, CDR2 FQDESV (reference sequence). The CDR3 coding sequence is TGTGCCAGCTCAGGACAGGGGGCGAACCAGCCCCAGCATTTT. It translates to CASSGQGANQPQHF.

The chain employs TRBV9 and TRBJ1-2; D not resolved. The CDR3 runs 15 residues. V was trimmed by 4 bases and J by 2 bases, leaving 15 bases between them. From germline, CDR1 is SGDLS and CDR2 YYNGEE. The CDR3 is CASSPGGQSNYGYTF. CDR3 nucleotide sequence: TGTGCCAGCAGCCCCGGAGGGCAGTCCAACTATGGCTACACCTTC.

The chain uses TRBV5-8 and TRBJ1-5; the D gene is possibly TRBD1 (5 bases). The CDR3 extends over 15 amino acids. The germline CDR1 and CDR2 sequences are SGHTS and YDEGEE. Trimming stripped 0 bases from V and 0 bases from J, with 7 bases between. As DNA, the CDR3 is TGTGCCAGCAGCTTGGTAGGGGTTAGCAATCAGCCCCAGCATTTT. This gives the protein CASSLVGVSNQPQHF.

The gene calls are TRBV27 and TRBJ2-1; D tentatively fits TRBD1 or TRBD2 (5 bases each). V gave up 6 bases and J gave up 0 bases, with 18 bases separating them. Germline-derived CDR1 and CDR2 are MNHEY and SMNVEV (reference sequence). This CDR3 is built from 17 residues. The CDR3: CASSPRDAGVSYNEQFF. Written as DNA, the CDR3 is TGTGCCAGCAGCCCTCGGGACGCGGGTGTCTCCTACAATGAGCAGTTCTTC.

The V gene is TRBV7-9, the J gene TRBJ1-1; D gene ambiguous. V was pared by 3 bases and J by 3 bases, with 5 bases between. The germline CDR1 and CDR2 sequences are SEHNR and FQNEAQ (reference sequence). The CDR3 length is 12 residues. The CDR3 loop is CASSFKDTEAFF. CDR3 nucleotide sequence: TGTGCCAGCAGCTTTAAGGACACTGAAGCTTTCTTT.

The chain joins TRBV15 to TRBJ2-3; 9 nucleotides align to TRBD2. The J segment lost 2 bases and the V segment lost 5 bases, leaving 2 bases of the junction unmatched. Germline lookup yields CDR1 LNHNV and CDR2 YYDKDF (reference sequence). CDR3 length: 14 residues. The chain's CDR3 is CATSLAGLTDTQYF. CDR3 nucleotides: TGTGCCACCAGCCTAGCGGGACTCACAGATACGCAGTATTTT.

This clone showed up just once. The V call is TRBV29-1, the J call TRBJ2-1; D is perhaps TRBD1 (6 bases). This CDR3 contains 12 residues. Per germline, CDR1 SQVTM and CDR2 ANQGSEA. V lost 7 bases and J lost 4, with 11 bases in between. The DNA for the CDR3 is TGCAGCGCAGAACAGGGTTACAATGAGCAGTTCTTC. Protein: CSAEQGYNEQFF.

The chain joins TRBV9 to TRBJ1-5, with D unclear. Trimming shortened V by 0 bases and J by 0 bases, and 7 bases separated the two germline ends. The CDR3 runs to 15 residues. Germline CDR1 SGDLS, CDR2 YYNGEE. The CDR3 nucleotides are TGTGCCAGCAGCGTAGGGGGAAGTAGCAATCAGCCCCAGCATTTT. It specifies CASSVGGSSNQPQHF.